The clone carrying this TCR beta chain came up a few times. These data belong to a study of T cells after yellow fever vaccination. The authors made TCR cDNA by 5'RACE template switching, adding a universal primer site and UMIs. TCRdb processed the 5' RACE reads anew with MiXCR; each CDR3 protein has one entry. The sample holds around 300,000 distinct CDR3 sequences, around 4.5% seen once. This CDR3 has 13 residues. Trimming removed 1 base at V and 4 bases at J, with 6 bases between. Germline CDR1 reads KGHDR; CDR2 reads SFDVKD. The chain couples TRBV24-1 to TRBJ1-1; D gene unclear. The source material was PBMCs, sampled 15 days after the yellow fever booster vaccination. The source is a man aged 18 to 35 who received the YFV17D yellow fever vaccine. CDR3: CATSDFSATEAFF. The CDR3 DNA sequence: TGTGCCACCAGTGATTTTAGCGCCACTGAAGCTTTCTTT.